The entry below describes one TCR beta chain. This specimen belongs to a study of spatial heterogeneity in lung cancer. MiXCR, applied by TCRdb to the 5' RACE reads, yields one record per CDR3 protein. The table records under 20,000 distinct CDR3 sequences, about 10% of them present only once. This CDR3 spans 14 amino acids. V gave up 10 bases and J gave up 6 bases, with 22 bases separating them. In germline, CDR1 is LNHDA, CDR2 SQIVND (reference sequence). The time point was: blood at routine non-recurrence follow-up after resection. This specimen was PBMCs, taken at follow-up. The chain joins TRBV19 to TRBJ2-7; maybe TRBD2 (6 bases). This clonotype originated in a male donor with early-stage non-small cell lung cancer. The CDR3, as DNA: TGTGCCACCCGGGCTAGTGATGGGACTTTCGAGCAGTACTTC. The encoded protein is CATRASDGTFEQYF. Based on the CDR3 plus reference TRBV19 and TRBJ2-7, the full variable domain is DGGITQSPKYLFRKEGQNVTLSCEQNLNHDAMYWYRQDPGQGLRLIYYSQIVNDFQKGDIAEGYSVSREKKESFPLTVTSAQKNPTAFYLCATRASDGTFEQYFGPGTRLTVT.